The T cell receptor beta chain under discussion was sequenced for a study of shared clonotypes between healthy human individuals. Selected positively for CCR7 and CD45RO-negative, naive CD8 cells excluded terminally differentiated effector memory CD45RA+ cells. Trimming left V 5 bases short and J 7 bases short, with 14 bases between. Germline V gene sequence: CDR1 SEHNR, CDR2 FQNEAQ (reference sequence). This CDR3 is built from 13 residues. Clones were read by immunoSEQ multiplex PCR, and TCRdb kept only the in-frame ones, dropping some. Among approximately 600,000 clones listed, approximately 96% were seen once.

The J gene is TRBJ2-5, the V gene TRBV7-9; no clear D gene. The TCR was taken from a woman between 25 and 40 years old in good health. The sample comprised naive CD8+ T cells sorted from blood. CDR3: CASSSLGNRTQYF. CDR3 nucleotides: TGTGCCAGCAGCAGCCTAGGGAATCGGACCCAGTACTTC. The variable domain in full, completed from reference TRBV7-9 and TRBJ2-5, reads DTGVSQNPRHKITKRGQNVTFRCDPISEHNRLYWYRQTLGQGPEFLTYFQNEAQLEKSRLLSDRFSAERPKGSFSTLEIQRTEQGDSAMYLCASSSLGNRTQYFGPGTRLLVL.